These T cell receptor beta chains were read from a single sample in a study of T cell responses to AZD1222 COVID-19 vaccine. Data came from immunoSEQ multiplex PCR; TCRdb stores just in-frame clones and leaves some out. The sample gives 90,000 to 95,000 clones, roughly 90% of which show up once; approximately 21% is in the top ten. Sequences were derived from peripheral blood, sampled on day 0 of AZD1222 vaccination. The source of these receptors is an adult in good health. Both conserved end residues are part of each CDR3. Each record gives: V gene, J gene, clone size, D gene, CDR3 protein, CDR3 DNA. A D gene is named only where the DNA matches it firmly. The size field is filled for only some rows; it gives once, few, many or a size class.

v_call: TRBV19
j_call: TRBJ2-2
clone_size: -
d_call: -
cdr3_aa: CASSAHTGRLASVTGELFF
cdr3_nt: TGTGCCAGTAGTGCCCATACCGGTCGGCTAGCAAGTGTCACCGGGGAGCTGTTTTTT

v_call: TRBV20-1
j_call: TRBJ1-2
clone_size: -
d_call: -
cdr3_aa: CSAMDQNGYTF
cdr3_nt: TGCAGTGCTATGGACCAAAATGGCTACACCTTC

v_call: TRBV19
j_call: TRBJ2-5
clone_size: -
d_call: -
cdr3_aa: CASSIRPRETQYF
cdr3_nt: TGTGCCAGTAGTATAAGGCCCCGGGAGACCCAGTACTTC

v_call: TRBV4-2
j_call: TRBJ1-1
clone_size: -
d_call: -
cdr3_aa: CASSQFGLPNTEAFF
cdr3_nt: TGTGCCAGCAGCCAATTTGGGTTGCCGAACACTGAAGCTTTCTTT

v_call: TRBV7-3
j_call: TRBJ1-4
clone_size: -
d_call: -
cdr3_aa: CASSPRRGFEKLFF
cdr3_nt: TGTGCCAGCAGCCCCAGGCGGGGGTTTGAAAAACTGTTTTTT

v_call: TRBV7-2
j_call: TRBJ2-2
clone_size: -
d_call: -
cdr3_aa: CASPARGNANTGELFF
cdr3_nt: TGTGCCAGCCCCGCGCGAGGGAACGCGAACACCGGGGAGCTGTTTTTT

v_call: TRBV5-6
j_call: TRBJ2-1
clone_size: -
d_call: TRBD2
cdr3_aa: CASSWASGGTYNEQFF
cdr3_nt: TGTGCCAGCAGCTGGGCGTCGGGGGGTACTTACAATGAGCAGTTCTTC

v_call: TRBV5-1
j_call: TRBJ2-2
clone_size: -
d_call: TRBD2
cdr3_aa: CASSLGLAGGPNTGELFF
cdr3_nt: TGCGCCAGCAGCTTGGGACTAGCGGGAGGCCCGAACACCGGGGAGCTGTTTTTT

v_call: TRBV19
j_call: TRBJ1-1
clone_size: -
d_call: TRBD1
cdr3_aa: CASSLYGQAGTEAFF
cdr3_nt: TGTGCCAGTAGTCTTTATGGACAGGCCGGCACTGAAGCTTTCTTT

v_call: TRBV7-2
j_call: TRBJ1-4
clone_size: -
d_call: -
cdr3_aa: CASSRGLGNEKLFF
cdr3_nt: TGTGCCAGCAGCCGGGGGCTGGGTAATGAAAAACTGTTTTTT

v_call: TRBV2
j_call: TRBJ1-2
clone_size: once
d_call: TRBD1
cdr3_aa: CASRGQGDGYTF
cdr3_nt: TGTGCCAGCAGGGGACAGGGGGATGGCTACACCTTC

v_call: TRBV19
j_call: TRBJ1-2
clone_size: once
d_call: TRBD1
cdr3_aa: CASKQGDNYGYTF
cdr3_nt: TGTGCCAGTAAACAGGGGGATAACTATGGCTACACCTTC

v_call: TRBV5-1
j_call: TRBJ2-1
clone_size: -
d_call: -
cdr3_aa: CASSYEGLVYNEQFF
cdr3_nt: TGCGCCAGCAGTTACGAGGGATTGGTGTATAATGAGCAGTTCTTC

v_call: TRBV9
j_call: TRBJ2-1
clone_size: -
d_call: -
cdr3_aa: CASSVDQGPYNEQFF
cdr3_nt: TGTGCCAGCAGCGTAGATCAGGGACCATACAATGAGCAGTTCTTC

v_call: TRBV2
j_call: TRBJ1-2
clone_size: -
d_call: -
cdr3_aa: CASSVHGSGYTF
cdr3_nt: TGTGCCAGCAGTGTCCACGGATCGGGCTACACCTTC

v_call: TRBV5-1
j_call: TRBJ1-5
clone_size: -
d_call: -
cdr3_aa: CASSLGANQPQHF
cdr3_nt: TGCGCCAGCAGCTTGGGGGCCAATCAGCCCCAGCATTTT

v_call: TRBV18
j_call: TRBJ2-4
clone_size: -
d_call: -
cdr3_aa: CASSPAGTPKNIQYF
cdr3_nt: TGTGCCAGCTCACCCGCCGGGACCCCCAAAAACATTCAGTACTTC

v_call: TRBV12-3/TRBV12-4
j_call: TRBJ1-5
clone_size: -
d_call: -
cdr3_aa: CASSLGGQPQHF
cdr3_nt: TGTGCCAGCAGTTTAGGGGGTCAGCCCCAGCATTTT

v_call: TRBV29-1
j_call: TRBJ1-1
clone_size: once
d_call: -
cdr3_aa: CSVGPGTEAFF
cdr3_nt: TGCAGCGTTGGTCCGGGCACTGAAGCTTTCTTT

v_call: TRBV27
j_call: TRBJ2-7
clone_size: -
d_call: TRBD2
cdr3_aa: CASMGGNEREQYF
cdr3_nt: TGTGCCAGCATGGGAGGGAATGAGCGCGAGCAGTACTTC

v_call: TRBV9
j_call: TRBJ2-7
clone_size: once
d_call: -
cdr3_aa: CASSPQGGPYEQYF
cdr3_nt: TGTGCCAGCAGCCCCCAGGGGGGACCCTACGAGCAGTACTTC

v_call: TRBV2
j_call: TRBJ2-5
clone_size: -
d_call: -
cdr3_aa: CASRITGETQYF
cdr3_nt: TGTGCCAGCAGAATCACGGGGGAGACCCAGTACTTC

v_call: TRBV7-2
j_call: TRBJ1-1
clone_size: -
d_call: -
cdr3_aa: CASSLFRVDDGAFF
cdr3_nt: TGTGCCAGCAGCTTATTCCGCGTGGATGACGGAGCTTTCTTT

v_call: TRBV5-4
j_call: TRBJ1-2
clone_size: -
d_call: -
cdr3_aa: CASSLATGSYGYTF
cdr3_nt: TGTGCCAGCAGCTTGGCTACAGGGTCCTATGGCTACACCTTC

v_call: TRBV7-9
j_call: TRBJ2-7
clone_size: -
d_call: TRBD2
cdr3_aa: CASSSGLDEQYF
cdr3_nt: TGTGCCAGCAGCTCGGGACTAGACGAGCAGTACTTC

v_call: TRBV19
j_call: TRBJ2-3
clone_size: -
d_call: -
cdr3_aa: CASSIAGRVTDTQYF
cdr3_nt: TGTGCCAGTAGTATAGCTGGCAGGGTCACAGATACGCAGTATTTT

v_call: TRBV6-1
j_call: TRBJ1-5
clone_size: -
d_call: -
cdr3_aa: CASSEGQINQPQHF
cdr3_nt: TGTGCCAGCAGTGAGGGTCAGATAAATCAGCCCCAGCATTTT

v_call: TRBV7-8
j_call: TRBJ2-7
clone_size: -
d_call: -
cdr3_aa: CASSLNGANEQYF
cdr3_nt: TGTGCCAGCAGCTTAAACGGGGCCAACGAGCAGTACTTC

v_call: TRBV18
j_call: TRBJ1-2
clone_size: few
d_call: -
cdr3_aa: CASSPGGSPNYGYTF
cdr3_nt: TGTGCCAGCTCACCAGGAGGGTCCCCTAACTATGGCTACACCTTC

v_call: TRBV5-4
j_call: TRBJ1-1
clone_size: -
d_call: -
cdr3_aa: CASSLGGEGTEAFF
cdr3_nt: TGTGCCAGCAGCTTGGGAGGGGAGGGTACTGAAGCTTTCTTT

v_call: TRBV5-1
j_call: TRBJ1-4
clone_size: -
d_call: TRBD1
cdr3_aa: CASSSTGNTEKLFF
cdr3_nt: TGCGCCAGCAGCTCGACAGGGAACACCGAAAAACTGTTTTTT

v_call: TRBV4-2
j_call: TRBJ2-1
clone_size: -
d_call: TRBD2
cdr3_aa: CASSQDGLAGHSNEQFF
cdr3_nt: TGTGCCAGCAGCCAAGATGGCCTAGCGGGGCACAGCAATGAGCAGTTCTTC

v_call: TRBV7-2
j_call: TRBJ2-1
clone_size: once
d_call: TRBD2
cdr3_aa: CASSLRSLAGDQNEQFF
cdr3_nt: TGTGCCAGCAGCTTAAGGTCTCTAGCGGGAGATCAGAATGAGCAGTTCTTC

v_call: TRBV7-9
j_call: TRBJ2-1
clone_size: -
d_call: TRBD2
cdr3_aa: CASSLSGSSYNEQFF
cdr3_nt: TGTGCCAGCAGCTTGAGCGGGAGTTCCTACAATGAGCAGTTCTTC

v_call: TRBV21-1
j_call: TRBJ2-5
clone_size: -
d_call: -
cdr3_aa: CASSKKRETQYF
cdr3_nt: TGTGCCAGCAGCAAAAAGAGGGAGACCCAGTACTTC

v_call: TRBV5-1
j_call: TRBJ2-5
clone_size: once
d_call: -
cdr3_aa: CASSSTTEETQYF
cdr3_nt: TGCGCCAGCAGCTCGACGACAGAAGAGACCCAGTACTTC

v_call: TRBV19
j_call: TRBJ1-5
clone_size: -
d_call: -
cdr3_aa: CASSSGTNQPQHF
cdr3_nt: TGTGCCAGTAGTAGCGGAACCAATCAGCCCCAGCATTTT

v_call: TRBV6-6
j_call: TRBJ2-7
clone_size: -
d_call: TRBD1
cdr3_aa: CASSRSSGTGSYEQYF
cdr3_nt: TGTGCCAGCAGCCGAAGCTCCGGGACAGGGTCCTACGAGCAGTACTTC

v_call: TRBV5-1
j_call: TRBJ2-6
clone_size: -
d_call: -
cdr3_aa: CASSLGLLEGANVLTF
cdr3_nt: TGCGCCAGCAGCTTGGGGCTTCTAGAGGGGGCCAACGTCCTGACTTTC

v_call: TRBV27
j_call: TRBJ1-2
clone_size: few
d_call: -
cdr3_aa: CASSLWGPYGYTF
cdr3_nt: TGTGCCAGCAGTTTGTGGGGGCCCTATGGCTACACCTTC